Listed here are 5 T cell receptor beta chains from one sample, sequenced in a study of blood T cell repertoires in COVID-19. Measured with immunoSEQ multiplex PCR; TCRdb has only the in-frame clones, and not every one. Found here are 190,000 or so clones, approximately 87% of them singletons; the top ten hold around 1%. Sequenced material: peripheral blood. These receptors originate from a woman between 18 and 29 years old who had recovered from COVID-19.

The sample holds a few counts of this clone. This chain connects TRBV4-1 to TRBJ2-3, with 8 bases aligning to TRBD2. This CDR3 has 16 residues. J was trimmed by 10 bases and V by 1 base; bases with no gene match: 13. In germline, CDR1 is MGHRA, CDR2 YSYEKL. The CDR3 DNA follows: TGCGCCAGCAGCCAAGTTATTAGCGGGGAGGGGAACGCGCAGTATTTT. Protein sequence: CASSQVISGEGNAQYF.

The chain has TRBV19 and TRBJ2-5; D perhaps matches TRBD2 (7 bases). Germline V gives CDR1 LNHDA, CDR2 SQIVND (reference sequence). This CDR3 is 14 amino acids long. Trimming took 7 bases from V and 5 from J, leaving 17 bases between them. In nucleotides, the CDR3 is TGTGCCAGTACCCGAGGCGGGGGCAGGGAGACCCAGTACTTC. Its protein product is CASTRGGGRETQYF. Combining the CDR3 with reference TRBV19 and TRBJ2-5 gives the whole variable domain DGGITQSPKYLFRKEGQNVTLSCEQNLNHDAMYWYRQDPGQGLRLIYYSQIVNDFQKGDIAEGYSVSREKKESFPLTVTSAQKNPTAFYLCASTRGGGRETQYFGPGTRLLVL.

This clone appeared a single time. The rearrangement joins TRBV4-3 to TRBJ2-5; D might be TRBD1 (5 bases). V was cut by 4 bases and J by 5 bases, with 14 bases left in between. This CDR3 has 14 amino acids. CDR1 LGHNA and CDR2 YSLEER come from the germline V gene. CDR3 in DNA: TGCGCCAGCAGCCGCCTGGGGCGTGGGGAGACCCAGTACTTC. Amino acids: CASSRLGRGETQYF.

The V gene is TRBV12-5, the J gene TRBJ1-2; 10 positions match TRBD1. The V gene's germline CDR1 is LGHNT and CDR2 FRNRAP. The CDR3 is made up of 15 amino acids. Losses at the gene ends were 5 bases for V and 4 bases for J; bases not matched to a gene: 7. The CDR3 here is CASGLGQGVSYGYTF. CDR3 sequence (DNA): TGTGCTAGTGGTCTCGGACAGGGGGTCTCCTATGGCTACACCTTC.

V is TRBV27 and J is TRBJ1-5; 7 nucleotides line up with TRBD1. The ends lost 5 bases at V and 4 bases at J; junction bases unmatched: 5. Germline V CDR1 and CDR2: MNHEY, SMNVEV (reference sequence). The CDR3 is 14 residues long. CDR3 amino acids: CASSRQGLNQPQHF. CDR3 in DNA: TGTGCCAGCAGTCGACAGGGCCTAAATCAGCCCCAGCATTTT.